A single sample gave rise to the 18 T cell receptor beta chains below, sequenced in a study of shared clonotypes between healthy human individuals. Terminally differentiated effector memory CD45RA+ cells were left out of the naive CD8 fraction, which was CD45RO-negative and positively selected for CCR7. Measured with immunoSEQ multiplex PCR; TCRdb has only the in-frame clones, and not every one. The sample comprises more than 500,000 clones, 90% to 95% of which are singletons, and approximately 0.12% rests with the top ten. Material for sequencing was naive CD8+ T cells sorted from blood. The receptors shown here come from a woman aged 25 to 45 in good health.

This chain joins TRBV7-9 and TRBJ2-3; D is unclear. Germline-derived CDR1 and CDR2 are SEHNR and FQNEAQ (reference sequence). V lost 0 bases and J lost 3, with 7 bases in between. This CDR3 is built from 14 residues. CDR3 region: CASSLALGTDTQYF. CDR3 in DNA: TGTGCCAGCAGCTTAGCGCTAGGGACAGATACGCAGTATTTT. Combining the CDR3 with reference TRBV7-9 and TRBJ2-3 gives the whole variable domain DTGVSQNPRHKITKRGQNVTFRCDPISEHNRLYWYRQTLGQGPEFLTYFQNEAQLEKSRLLSDRFSAERPKGSFSTLEIQRTEQGDSAMYLCASSLALGTDTQYFGPGTRLTVL.

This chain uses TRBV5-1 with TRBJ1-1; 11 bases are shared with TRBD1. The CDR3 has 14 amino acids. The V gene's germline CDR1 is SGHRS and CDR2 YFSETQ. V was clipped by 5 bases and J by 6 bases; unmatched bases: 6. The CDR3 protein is CASSDPDRGPEAFF. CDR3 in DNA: TGCGCCAGCAGTGACCCGGACAGGGGGCCTGAAGCTTTCTTT.

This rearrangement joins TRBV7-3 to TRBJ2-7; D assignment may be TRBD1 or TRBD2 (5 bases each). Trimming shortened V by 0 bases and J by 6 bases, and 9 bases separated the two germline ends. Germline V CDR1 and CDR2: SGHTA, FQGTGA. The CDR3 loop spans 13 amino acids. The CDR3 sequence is CASSLTGEGEQYF. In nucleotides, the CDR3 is TGTGCCAGCAGCTTAACGGGGGAAGGCGAGCAGTACTTC.

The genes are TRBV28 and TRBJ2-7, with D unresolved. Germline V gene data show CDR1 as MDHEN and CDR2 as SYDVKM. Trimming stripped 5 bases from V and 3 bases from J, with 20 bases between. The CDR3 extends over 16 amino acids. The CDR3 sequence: CASSAPSKTTNYEQYF. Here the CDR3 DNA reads TGTGCCAGCAGTGCACCAAGTAAAACAACGAACTACGAGCAGTACTTC.

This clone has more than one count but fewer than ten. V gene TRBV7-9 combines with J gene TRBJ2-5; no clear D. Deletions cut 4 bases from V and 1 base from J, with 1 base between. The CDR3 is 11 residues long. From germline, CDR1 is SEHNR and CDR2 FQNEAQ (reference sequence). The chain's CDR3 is CASSSQETQYF. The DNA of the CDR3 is TGTGCCAGCAGCTCCCAAGAGACCCAGTACTTC.

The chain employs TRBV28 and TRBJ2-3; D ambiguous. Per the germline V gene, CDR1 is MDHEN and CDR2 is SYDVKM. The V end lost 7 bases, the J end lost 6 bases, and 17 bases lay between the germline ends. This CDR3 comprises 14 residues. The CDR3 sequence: CASTPWTGWDTQYF. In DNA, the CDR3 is TGTGCCAGCACCCCATGGACCGGCTGGGATACGCAGTATTTT.

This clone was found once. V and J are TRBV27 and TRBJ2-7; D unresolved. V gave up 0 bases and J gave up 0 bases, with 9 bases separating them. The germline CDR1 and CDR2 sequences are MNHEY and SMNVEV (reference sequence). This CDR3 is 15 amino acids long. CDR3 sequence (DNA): TGTGCCAGCAGTTTATCGTTGGAGAGCTCCTACGAGCAGTACTTC. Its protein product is CASSLSLESSYEQYF.

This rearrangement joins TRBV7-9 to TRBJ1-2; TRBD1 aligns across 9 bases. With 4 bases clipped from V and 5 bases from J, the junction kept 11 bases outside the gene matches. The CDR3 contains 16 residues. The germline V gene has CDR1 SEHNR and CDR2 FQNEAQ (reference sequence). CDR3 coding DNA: TGTGCCAGCAGCTCACCGGCGGGACAGGGAGATTATGGCTACACCTTC. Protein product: CASSSPAGQGDYGYTF.

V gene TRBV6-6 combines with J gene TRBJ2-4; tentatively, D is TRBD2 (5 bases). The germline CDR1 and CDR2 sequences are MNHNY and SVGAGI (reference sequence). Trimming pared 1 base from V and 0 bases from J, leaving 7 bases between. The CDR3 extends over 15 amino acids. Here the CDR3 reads CASSYLEGAKNIQYF. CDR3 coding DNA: TGTGCCAGCAGTTACTTAGAGGGAGCCAAAAACATTCAGTACTTC.

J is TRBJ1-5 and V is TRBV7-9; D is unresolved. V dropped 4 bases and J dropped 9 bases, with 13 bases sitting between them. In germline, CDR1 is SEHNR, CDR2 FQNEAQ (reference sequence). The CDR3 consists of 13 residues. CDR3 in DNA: TGTGCCAGCAGCTCCGACCCAATATCGCCCCAGCATTTT. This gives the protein CASSSDPISPQHF.

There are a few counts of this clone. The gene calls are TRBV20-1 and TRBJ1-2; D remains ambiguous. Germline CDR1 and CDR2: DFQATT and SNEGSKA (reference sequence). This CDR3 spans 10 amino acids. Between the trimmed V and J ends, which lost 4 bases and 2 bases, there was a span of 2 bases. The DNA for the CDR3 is TGCAGTGCTAACAACTATGGCTACACCTTC. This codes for CSANNYGYTF.

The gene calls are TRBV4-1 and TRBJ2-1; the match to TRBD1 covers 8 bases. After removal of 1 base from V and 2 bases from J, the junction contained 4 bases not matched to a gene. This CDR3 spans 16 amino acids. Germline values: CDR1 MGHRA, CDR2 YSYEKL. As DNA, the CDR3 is TGCGCCAGCAGCCAAGGACAGGGGCCCCCCTACAATGAGCAGTTCTTC. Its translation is CASSQGQGPPYNEQFF.

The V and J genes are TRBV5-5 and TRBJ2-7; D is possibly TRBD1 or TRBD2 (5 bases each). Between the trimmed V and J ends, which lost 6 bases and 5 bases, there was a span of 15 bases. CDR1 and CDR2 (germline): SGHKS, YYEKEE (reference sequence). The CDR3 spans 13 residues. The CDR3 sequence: CASNRDLADEQYF. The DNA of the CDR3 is TGTGCCAGCAACCGGGACCTCGCCGACGAGCAGTACTTC. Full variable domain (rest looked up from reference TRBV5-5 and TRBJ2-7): DAGVTQSPTHLIKTRGQQVTLRCSPISGHKSVSWYQQVLGQGPQFIFQYYEKEERGRGNFPDRFSARQFPNYSSELNVNALLLGDSALYLCASNRDLADEQYFGPGTRLTVT.

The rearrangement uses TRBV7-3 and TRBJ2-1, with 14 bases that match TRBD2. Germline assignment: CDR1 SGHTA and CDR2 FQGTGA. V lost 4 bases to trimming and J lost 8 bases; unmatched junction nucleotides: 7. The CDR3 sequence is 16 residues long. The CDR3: CASSSMTSGRAHEQFF. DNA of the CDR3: TGTGCCAGCAGCTCGATGACTAGCGGGAGGGCTCATGAGCAGTTCTTC.

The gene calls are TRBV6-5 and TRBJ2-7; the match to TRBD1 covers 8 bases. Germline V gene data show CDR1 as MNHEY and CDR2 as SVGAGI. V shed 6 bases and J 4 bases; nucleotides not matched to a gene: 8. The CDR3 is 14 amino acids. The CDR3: CASSQTGGDYEQYF. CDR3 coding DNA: TGTGCCAGCAGCCAAACAGGGGGAGATTACGAGCAGTACTTC.

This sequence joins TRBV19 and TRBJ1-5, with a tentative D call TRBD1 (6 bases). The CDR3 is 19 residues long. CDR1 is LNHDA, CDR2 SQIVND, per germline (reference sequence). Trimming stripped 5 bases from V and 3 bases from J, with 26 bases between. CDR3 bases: TGTGCCAGTAGTTGGGGTGGGGGACAACTTCAGACCAACAATCAGCCCCAGCATTTT. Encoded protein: CASSWGGGQLQTNNQPQHF. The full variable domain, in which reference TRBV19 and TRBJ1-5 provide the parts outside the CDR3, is DGGITQSPKYLFRKEGQNVTLSCEQNLNHDAMYWYRQDPGQGLRLIYYSQIVNDFQKGDIAEGYSVSREKKESFPLTVTSAQKNPTAFYLCASSWGGGQLQTNNQPQHFGDGTRLSIL.

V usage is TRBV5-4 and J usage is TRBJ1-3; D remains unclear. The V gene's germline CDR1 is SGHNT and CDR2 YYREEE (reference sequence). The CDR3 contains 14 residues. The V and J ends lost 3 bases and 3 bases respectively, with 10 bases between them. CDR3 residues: CASSSVGSGNTIYF. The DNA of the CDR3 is TGTGCCAGCAGCTCCGTCGGGAGTGGAAACACCATATATTTT.

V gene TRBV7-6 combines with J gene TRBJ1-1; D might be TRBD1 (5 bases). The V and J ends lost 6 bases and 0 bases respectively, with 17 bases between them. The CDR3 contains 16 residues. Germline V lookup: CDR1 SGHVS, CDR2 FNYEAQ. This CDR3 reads CASSPGAGNMNTEAFF. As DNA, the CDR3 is TGTGCCAGCAGTCCGGGCGCAGGGAACATGAACACTGAAGCTTTCTTT. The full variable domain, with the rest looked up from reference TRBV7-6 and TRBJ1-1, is GAGVSQSPRYKVTKRGQDVALRCDPISGHVSLYWYRQALGQGPEFLTYFNYEAQQDKSGLPNDRFSAERPEGSISTLTIQRTEQRDSAMYRCASSPGAGNMNTEAFFGQGTRLTVV.